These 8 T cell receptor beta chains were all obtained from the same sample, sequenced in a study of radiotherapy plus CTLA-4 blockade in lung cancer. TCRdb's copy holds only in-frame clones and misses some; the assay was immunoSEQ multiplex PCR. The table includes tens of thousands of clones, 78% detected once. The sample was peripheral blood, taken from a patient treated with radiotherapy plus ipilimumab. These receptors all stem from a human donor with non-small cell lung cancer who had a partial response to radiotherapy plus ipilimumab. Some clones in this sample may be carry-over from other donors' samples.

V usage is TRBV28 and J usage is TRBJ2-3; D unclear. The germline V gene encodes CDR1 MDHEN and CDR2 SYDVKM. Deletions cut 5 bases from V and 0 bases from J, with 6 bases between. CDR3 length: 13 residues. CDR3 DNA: TGTGCCAGCAGTACTCCCAGCACAGATACGCAGTATTTT. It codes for CASSTPSTDTQYF.

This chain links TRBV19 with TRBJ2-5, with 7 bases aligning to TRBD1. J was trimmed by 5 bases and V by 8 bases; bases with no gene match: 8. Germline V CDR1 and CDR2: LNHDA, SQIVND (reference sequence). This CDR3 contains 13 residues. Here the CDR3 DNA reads TGTGCCAGTCGAGTGACAGGGATGGAGACCCAGTACTTC. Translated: CASRVTGMETQYF.

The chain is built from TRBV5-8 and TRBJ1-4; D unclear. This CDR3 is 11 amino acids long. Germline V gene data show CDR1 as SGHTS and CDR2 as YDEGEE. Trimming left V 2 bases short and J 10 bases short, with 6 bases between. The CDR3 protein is CASSFTGKLFF. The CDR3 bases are TGTGCCAGCAGCTTTACGGGAAAACTGTTTTTT.

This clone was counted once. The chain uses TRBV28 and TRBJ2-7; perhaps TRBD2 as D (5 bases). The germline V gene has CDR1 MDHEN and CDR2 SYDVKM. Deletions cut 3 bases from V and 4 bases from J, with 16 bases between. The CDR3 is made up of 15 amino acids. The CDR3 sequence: CASSFGEGLGYEQYF. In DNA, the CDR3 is TGTGCCAGCAGTTTCGGTGAGGGCCTGGGTTACGAGCAGTACTTC.

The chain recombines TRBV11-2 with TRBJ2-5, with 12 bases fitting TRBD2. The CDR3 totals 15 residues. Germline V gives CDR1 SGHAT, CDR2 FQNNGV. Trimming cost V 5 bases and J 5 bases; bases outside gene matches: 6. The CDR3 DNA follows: TGTGCCAGCAGCATACTAGCGGGAGGCAGGGAGACCCAGTACTTC. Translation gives CASSILAGGRETQYF.

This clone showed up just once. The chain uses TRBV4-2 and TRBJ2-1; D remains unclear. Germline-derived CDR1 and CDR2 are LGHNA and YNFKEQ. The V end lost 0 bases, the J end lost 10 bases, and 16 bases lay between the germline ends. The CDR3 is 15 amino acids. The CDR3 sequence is CASSQEGQTVREQFF. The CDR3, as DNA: TGTGCCAGCAGCCAAGAAGGTCAAACGGTCAGGGAGCAGTTCTTC.

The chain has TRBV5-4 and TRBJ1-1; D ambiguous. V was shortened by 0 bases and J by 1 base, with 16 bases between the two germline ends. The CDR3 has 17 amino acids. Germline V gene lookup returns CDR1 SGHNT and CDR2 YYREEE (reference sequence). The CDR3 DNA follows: TGTGCCAGCAGCTTGGGGGGAGGGTCCCCCGGGAACACTGAAGCTTTCTTT. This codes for CASSLGGGSPGNTEAFF.

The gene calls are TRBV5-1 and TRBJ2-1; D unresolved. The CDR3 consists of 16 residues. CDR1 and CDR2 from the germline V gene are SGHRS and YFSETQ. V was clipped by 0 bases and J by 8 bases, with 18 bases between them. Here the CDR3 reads CASSLDARPIVDEQFF. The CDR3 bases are TGCGCCAGCAGCTTGGACGCCAGGCCGATTGTCGATGAGCAGTTCTTC.